The present T cell receptor (beta chain) was sequenced within a study of early T cells in non-severe SARS-CoV-2 infection. Across the whole study: Chains were unpaired, as sequencing was done on bulk RNA from unsorted whole blood.

The TCR library protocol attached unique molecular identifiers to the individual cDNA molecules. TCRdb itself ran the 5' RACE reads through MiXCR, one entry per CDR3 protein. The sample carries tens of thousands of distinct CDR3 sequences, roughly an eighth recorded once. This CDR3 spans 15 amino acids. V lost 6 bases and J 6 bases, leaving 20 bases between the germline ends. Overall study results and limits: Matches to VDJdb favored anti-spike CD8 responses and missed private and CD4 specificities.

This clonotype came up many times. What it recognizes is unknown. The gene calls are TRBV12-3 or TRBV12-4 and TRBJ1-2, with D possibly being TRBD1 (5 bases). The source material was whole blood. This TCR was recovered from an adult who was a healthcare worker with PCR-confirmed SARS-CoV-2 infection or an uninfected control (not recorded which). The CDR3 is CASSSGGSYRDGYTF. CDR3 DNA: TGTGCCAGCAGCTCGGGGGGTTCTTATAGGGATGGCTACACCTTC.